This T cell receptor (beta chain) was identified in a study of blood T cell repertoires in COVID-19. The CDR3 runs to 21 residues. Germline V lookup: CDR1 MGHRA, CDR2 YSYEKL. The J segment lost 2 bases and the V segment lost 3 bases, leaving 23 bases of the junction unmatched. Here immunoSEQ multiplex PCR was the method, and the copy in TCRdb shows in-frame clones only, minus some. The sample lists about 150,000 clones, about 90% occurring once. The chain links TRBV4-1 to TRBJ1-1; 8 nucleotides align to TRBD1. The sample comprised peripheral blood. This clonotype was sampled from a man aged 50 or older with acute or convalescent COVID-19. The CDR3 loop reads CASSQDGQGQWRRGQNTEAFF. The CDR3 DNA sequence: TGCGCCAGCAGCCAGGACGGACAGGGACAATGGCGGCGGGGACAAAACACTGAAGCTTTCTTT.